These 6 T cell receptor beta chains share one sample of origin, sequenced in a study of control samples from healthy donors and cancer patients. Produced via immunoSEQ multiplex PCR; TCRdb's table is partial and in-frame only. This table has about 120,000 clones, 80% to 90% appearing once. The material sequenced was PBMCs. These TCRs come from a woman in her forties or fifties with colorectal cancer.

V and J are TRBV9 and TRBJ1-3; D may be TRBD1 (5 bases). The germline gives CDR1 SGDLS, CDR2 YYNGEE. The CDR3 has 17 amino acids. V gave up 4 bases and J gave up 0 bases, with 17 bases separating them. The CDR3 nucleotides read TGTGCCAGCAGCCTCTCCACGGGCAGGGACTCTGGAAACACCATATATTTT. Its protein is CASSLSTGRDSGNTIYF.

Here the CDR3 DNA reads TGCGCCAGCAGCTTGGGGGGGTACTACGAGCAGTACTTC. As protein: CASSLGGYYEQYF. The rearrangement uses TRBV5-1 and TRBJ2-7, with D perhaps TRBD1 or TRBD2 (5 bases each). V lost 0 bases and J lost 3, with 7 bases in between. From germline, CDR1 is SGHRS and CDR2 YFSETQ. The CDR3 totals 13 residues.

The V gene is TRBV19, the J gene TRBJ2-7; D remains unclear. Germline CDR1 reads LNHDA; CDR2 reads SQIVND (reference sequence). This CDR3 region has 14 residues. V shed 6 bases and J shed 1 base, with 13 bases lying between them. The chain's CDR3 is CASSPSGLSYEQYF. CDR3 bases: TGTGCCAGTAGCCCTTCAGGTCTTTCCTACGAGCAGTACTTC.

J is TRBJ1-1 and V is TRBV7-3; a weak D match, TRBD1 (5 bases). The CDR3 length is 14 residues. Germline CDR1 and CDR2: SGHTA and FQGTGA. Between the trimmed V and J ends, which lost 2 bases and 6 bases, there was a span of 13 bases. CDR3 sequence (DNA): TGTGCCAGCAGCTTAGGCGCAGGGTTGGCTGAAGCTTTCTTT. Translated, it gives CASSLGAGLAEAFF.

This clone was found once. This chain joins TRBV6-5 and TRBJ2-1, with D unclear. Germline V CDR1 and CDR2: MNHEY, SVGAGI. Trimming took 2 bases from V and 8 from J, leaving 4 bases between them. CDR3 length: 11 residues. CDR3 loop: CASSYLDEQFF. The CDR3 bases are TGTGCCAGCAGTTACCTCGATGAGCAGTTCTTC.

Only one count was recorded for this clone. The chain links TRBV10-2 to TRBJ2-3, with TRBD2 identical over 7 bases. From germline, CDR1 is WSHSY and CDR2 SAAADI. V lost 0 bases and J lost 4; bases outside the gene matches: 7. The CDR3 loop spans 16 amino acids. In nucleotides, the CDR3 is TGCGCCAGCAGTGAGTCGGGAGCGGGAAGGTCAGATACGCAGTATTTT. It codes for CASSESGAGRSDTQYF.